The clone carrying this T cell receptor (beta chain) was observed a few times. This sample stems from a study of identical twins. With 5 bases removed from V and 4 bases from J, the gap between germline ends came to 18 bases. Germline-derived CDR1 and CDR2 are SGHTA and FQGNSA. This CDR3 is built from 16 residues. The cDNA had a unique molecular identifier and a template-switch universal primer site. Each CDR3 protein is one row after TCRdb ran MiXCR on the 5' RACE reads. The sample carries hundreds of thousands of distinct CDR3 sequences, roughly an eighth recorded once. Everyone who donated was a healthy Caucasian.

The clonotype originates from a woman aged 18-29 years in good health. Sequencing was done on a sample of memory (CD45RO+) T cells sorted from blood. The gene calls are TRBV7-2 and TRBJ2-1; D uncertain. The CDR3 region has the DNA TGTGCCAGCAGCGGAGCTAGGGCCATTCTATACAATGAGCAGTTCTTC. It encodes CASSGARAILYNEQFF. The full variable domain, with the rest looked up from reference TRBV7-2 and TRBJ2-1, is GAGVSQSPSNKVTEKGKDVELRCDPISGHTALYWYRQSLGQGLEFLIYFQGNSAPDKSGLPSDRFSAERTGGSVSTLTIQRTQQEDSAVYLCASSGARAILYNEQFFGPGTRLTVL.